A selection of T cell receptor beta chains follows, all from one sample in a study of T cells in Graves' hyperthyroidism and ophthalmopathy. TCRdb reprocessed the multiplex PCR reads with MiXCR, giving one entry per CDR3 protein. The table includes approximately 400,000 distinct CDR3 sequences, about 15% detected once. Sequencing input: blood. The receptors were gathered from a woman aged 25 to 39 with Graves' ophthalmopathy. Both conserved end residues are part of each CDR3. The order of the fields is V gene, J gene, D gene, clone size, CDR3 protein, CDR3 DNA. D genes are given only for firm matches. Part of the rows lack a size; the others show once, few, many or a class for expanded clones.

TRBV20-1	TRBJ2-3	TRBD2	-	CSARVTSGATDTQYF	TGCAGTGCTAGAGTGACTAGCGGGGCCACAGATACGCAGTATTTT
TRBV6-1	TRBJ2-2	TRBD1	many	CASSHKGQGNTGELFF	TGTGCCAGCAGTCACAAGGGACAGGGTAACACCGGGGAGCTGTTTTTT
TRBV10-3	TRBJ2-1	-	-	CAISSAYGSYNEQFF	TGTGCCATCAGTTCAGCCTACGGCTCCTACAATGAGCAGTTCTTC
TRBV2	TRBJ2-1	-	many	CASSARFGGGYNEQFF	TGTGCCAGCAGTGCCCGCTTTGGGGGTGGATACAATGAGCAGTTCTTC
TRBV12-3/TRBV12-4	TRBJ2-1	-	many	CASSFSPGPPQFF	TGTGCCAGCAGTTTTTCCCCGGGCCCGCCTCAGTTCTTC
TRBV28	TRBJ1-1	-	many	CASSLVNTEAFF	TGTGCCAGCAGTTTGGTGAACACTGAAGCTTTCTTT
TRBV19	TRBJ2-7	-	-	CASSITYEQYF	TGTGCCAGTAGTATCACCTACGAGCAGTACTTC
TRBV12-3/TRBV12-4	TRBJ2-3	TRBD2	many	CASSSGGGTDTQYF	TGTGCCAGCAGTTCGGGGGGGGGCACAGATACGCAGTATTTT
TRBV13	TRBJ2-3	-	few	CASSLEGLRTDTQYF	TGTGCCAGCAGCTTAGAAGGGTTACGCACAGATACGCAGTATTTT
TRBV5-6	TRBJ2-3	-	many	CASRTTPGELGDTQYF	TGTGCCAGCAGGACGACCCCCGGGGAGCTTGGAGATACGCAGTATTTT
TRBV10-1	TRBJ2-3	-	few	CASSDDGWDTQYF	TGCGCCAGCAGTGATGATGGTTGGGATACGCAGTATTTT
TRBV6-6	TRBJ2-7	-	many	CASSYATTSRGAEQYF	TGTGCCAGCAGTTACGCGACGACTAGCAGGGGGGCCGAGCAGTACTTC
TRBV29-1	TRBJ1-1	-	few	CSAFNRANTEAFF	TGCAGCGCCTTTAACAGGGCGAACACTGAAGCTTTCTTT
TRBV7-2	TRBJ1-5	TRBD1	many	CASSYDREDQPQHF	TGTGCCAGCAGCTACGACAGGGAGGATCAGCCCCAGCATTTT
TRBV19	TRBJ2-4	-	-	CASTEGAAKNIQYF	TGTGCCAGTACGGAGGGGGCCGCCAAAAACATTCAGTACTTC
TRBV6-5	TRBJ2-3	-	many	CASSYSKTDGTDTQYF	TGTGCCAGCAGTTACTCGAAGACAGATGGCACAGATACGCAGTATTTT
TRBV20-1	TRBJ2-1	-	many	CSAPRLRNEQFF	TGCAGTGCCCCTCGGTTGCGGAATGAGCAGTTCTTC
TRBV10-3	TRBJ2-5	TRBD1	few	CAIRGQGTTQETQYF	TGTGCCATCAGGGGACAGGGGACCACTCAAGAGACCCAGTACTTC